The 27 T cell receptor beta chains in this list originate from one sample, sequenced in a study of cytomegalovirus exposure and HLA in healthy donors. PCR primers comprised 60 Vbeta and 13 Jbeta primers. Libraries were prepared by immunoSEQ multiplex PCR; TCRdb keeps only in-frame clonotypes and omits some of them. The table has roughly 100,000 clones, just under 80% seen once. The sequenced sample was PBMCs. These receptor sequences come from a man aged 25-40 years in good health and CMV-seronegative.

CDR3 in amino acids: CASSLQGREGTEAFF. CDR3 coding DNA: TGTGCCAGCAGCTTACAGGGTCGGGAGGGCACTGAAGCTTTCTTT. The chain links TRBV5-8 to TRBJ1-1; D possibly corresponds to TRBD1 (6 bases). The V gene's germline CDR1 is SGHTS and CDR2 YDEGEE. The ends were cut back, 2 bases at V and 4 bases at J, with 15 bases in the middle. This CDR3 spans 15 amino acids.

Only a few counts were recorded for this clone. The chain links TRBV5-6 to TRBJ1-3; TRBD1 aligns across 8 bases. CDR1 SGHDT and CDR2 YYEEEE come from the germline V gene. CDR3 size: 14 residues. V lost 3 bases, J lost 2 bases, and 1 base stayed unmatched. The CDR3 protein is CASSWTGTGNTIYF. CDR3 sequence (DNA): TGTGCCAGCAGCTGGACAGGGACTGGAAACACCATATATTTT.

The CDR3 DNA reads TGCGCCAGCAGCTCCGAGGGTTACAACTATGGCTACACCTTC. This encodes CASSSEGYNYGYTF. J is TRBJ1-2 and V is TRBV5-1; no firm D call. The CDR3 is 14 amino acids. Between the trimmed V and J ends, which lost 3 bases and 2 bases, there was a span of 11 bases. Germline V gene data show CDR1 as SGHRS and CDR2 as YFSETQ.

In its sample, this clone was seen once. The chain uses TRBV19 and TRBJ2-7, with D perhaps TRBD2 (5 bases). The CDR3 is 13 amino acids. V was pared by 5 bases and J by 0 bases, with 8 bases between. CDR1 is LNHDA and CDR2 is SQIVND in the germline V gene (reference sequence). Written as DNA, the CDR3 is TGTGCCAGTAGTGTTGGGAGCTCCTACGAGCAGTACTTC. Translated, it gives CASSVGSSYEQYF.

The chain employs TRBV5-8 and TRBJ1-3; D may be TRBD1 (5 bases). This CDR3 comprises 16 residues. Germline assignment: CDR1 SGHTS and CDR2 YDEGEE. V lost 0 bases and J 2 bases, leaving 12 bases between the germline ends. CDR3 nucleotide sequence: TGTGCCAGCAGCTTGGCTGGAGGGGTAGCTGGAAACACCATATATTTT. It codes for CASSLAGGVAGNTIYF.

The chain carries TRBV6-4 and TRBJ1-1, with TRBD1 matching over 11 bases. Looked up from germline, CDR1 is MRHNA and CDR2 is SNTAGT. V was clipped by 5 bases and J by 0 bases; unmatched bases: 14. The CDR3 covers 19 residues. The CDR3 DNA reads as TGTGCCAGCAGTTCGTTTCCCCTGGGACAGGGGGTGTTGAACACTGAAGCTTTCTTT. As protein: CASSSFPLGQGVLNTEAFF.

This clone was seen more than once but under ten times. The DNA for the CDR3 is TGTGCCAGCACCACCGGGACAGGGACTAATGAAAAACTGTTTTTT. This encodes CASTTGTGTNEKLFF. The chain is built from TRBV6-6 and TRBJ1-4, with TRBD1 identical over 9 bases. Germline trimming cut 7 bases from V and 2 bases from J; bases unmatched to any gene: 5. Germline assignment: CDR1 MNHNY and CDR2 SVGAGI (reference sequence). The CDR3 loop spans 15 amino acids.

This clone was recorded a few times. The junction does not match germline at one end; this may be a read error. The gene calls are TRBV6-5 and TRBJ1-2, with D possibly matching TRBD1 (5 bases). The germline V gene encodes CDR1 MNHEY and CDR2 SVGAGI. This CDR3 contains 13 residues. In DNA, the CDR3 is TGTGCCAGCAGCAATGGGGGAGGGGCTGTGATGGCCTTC. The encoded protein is CASSNGGGAVMAF.

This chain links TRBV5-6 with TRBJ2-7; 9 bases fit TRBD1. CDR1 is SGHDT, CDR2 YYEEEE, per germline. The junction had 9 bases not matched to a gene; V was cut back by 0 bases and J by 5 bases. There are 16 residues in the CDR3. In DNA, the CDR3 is TGTGCCAGCAGCTTGGCCGGGACAGGGATTTTCGACGAGCAGTACTTC. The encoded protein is CASSLAGTGIFDEQYF.

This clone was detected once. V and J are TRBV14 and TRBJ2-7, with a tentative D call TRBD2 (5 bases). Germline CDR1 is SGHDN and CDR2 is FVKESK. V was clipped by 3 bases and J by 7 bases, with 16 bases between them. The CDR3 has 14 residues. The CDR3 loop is CASSHSPGSGEQYF. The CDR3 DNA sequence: TGTGCCAGCAGCCATAGCCCAGGATCGGGGGAGCAGTACTTC.

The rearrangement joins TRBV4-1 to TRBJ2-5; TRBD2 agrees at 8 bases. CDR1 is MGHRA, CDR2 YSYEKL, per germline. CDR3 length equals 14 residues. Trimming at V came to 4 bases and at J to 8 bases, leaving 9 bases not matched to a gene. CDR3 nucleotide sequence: TGCGCCAGCAGCCGTACCGGGAGGGGGTCCACCCAGTACTTC. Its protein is CASSRTGRGSTQYF.

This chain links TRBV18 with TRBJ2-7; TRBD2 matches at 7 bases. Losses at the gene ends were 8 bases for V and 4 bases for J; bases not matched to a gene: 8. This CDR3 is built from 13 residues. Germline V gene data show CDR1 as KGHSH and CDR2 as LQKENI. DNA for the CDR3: TGTGCCAGCGCGGGAACTAGCGATTACGAGCAGTACTTC. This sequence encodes CASAGTSDYEQYF.

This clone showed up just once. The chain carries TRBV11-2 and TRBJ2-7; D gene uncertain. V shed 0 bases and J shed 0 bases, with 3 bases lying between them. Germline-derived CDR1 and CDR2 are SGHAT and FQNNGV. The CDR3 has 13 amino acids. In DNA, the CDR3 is TGTGCCAGCAGCTTAGACGGCTCCTACGAGCAGTACTTC. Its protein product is CASSLDGSYEQYF.

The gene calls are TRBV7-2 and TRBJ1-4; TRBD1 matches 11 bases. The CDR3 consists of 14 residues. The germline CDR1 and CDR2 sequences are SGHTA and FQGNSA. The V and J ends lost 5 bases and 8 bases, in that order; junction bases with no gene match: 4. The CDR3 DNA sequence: TGTGCCAGCAGCCGGACAGGGGGCTGGGAAAAACTGTTTTTT. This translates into CASSRTGGWEKLFF.

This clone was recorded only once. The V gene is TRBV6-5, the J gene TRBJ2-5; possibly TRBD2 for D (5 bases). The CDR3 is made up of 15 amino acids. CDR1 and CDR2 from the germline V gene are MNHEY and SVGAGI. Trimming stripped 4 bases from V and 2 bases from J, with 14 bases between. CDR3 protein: CASSSLVWEQETQYF. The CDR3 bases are TGTGCCAGCAGTTCCCTCGTCTGGGAGCAAGAGACCCAGTACTTC.

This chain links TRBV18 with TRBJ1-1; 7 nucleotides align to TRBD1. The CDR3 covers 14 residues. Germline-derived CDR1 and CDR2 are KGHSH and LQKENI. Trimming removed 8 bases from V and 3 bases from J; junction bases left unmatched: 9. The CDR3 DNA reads TGTGCCAGCAGTCTAGGGGGCGCGGACACTGAAGCTTTCTTT. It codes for CASSLGGADTEAFF.

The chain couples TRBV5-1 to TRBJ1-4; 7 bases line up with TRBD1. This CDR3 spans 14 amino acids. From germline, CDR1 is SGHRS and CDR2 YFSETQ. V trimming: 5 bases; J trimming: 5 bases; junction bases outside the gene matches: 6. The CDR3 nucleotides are TGCGCCAGCAGACCCGGGACAGAGAATGAAAAACTGTTTTTT. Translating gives CASRPGTENEKLFF.

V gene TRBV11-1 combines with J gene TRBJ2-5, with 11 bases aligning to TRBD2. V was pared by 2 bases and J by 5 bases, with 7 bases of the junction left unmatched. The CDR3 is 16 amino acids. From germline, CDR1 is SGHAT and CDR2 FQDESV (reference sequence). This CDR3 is CASSLTLAGGDETQYF. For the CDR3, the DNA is TGTGCCAGCAGCTTAACATTAGCGGGGGGGGATGAGACCCAGTACTTC.

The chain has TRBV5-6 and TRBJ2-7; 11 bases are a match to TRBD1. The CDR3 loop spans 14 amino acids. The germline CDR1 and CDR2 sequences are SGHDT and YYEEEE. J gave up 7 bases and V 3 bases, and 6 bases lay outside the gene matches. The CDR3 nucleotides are TGTGCCAGCAGCTGGGGGACAGGGGGGCTGGAGCAGTACTTC. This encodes CASSWGTGGLEQYF. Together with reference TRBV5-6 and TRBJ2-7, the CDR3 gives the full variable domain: DAGVTQSPTHLIKTRGQQVTLRCSPKSGHDTVSWYQQALGQGPQFIFQYYEEEERQRGNFPDRFSGHQFPNYSSELNVNALLLGDSALYLCASSWGTGGLEQYFGPGTRLTVT.

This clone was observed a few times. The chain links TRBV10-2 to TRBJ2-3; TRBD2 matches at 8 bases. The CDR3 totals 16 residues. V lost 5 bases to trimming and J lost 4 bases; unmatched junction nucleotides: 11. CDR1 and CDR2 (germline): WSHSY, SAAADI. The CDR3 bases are TGCGCCAGCAGTAGCGGGAGTGGGGGGAGCGCAGATACGCAGTATTTT. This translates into CASSSGSGGSADTQYF.

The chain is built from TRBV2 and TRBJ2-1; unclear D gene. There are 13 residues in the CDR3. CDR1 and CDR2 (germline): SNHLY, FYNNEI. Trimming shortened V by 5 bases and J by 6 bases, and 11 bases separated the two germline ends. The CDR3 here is CASSRSIGNEQFF. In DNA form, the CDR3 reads TGTGCCAGCAGTCGGTCCATCGGCAATGAGCAGTTCTTC. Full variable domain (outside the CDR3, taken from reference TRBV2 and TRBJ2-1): EPEVTQTPSHQVTQMGQEVILRCVPISNHLYFYWYRQILGQKVEFLVSFYNNEISEKSEIFDDQFSVERPDGSNFTLKIRSTKLEDSAMYFCASSRSIGNEQFFGPGTRLTVL.

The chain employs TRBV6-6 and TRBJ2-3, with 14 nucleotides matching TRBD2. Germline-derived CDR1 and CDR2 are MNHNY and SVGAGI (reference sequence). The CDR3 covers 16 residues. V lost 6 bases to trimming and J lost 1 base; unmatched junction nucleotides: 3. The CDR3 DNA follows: TGTGCCAGCAGCCCGGGACTAGCGGGAGGCACAGATACGCAGTATTTT. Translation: CASSPGLAGGTDTQYF.

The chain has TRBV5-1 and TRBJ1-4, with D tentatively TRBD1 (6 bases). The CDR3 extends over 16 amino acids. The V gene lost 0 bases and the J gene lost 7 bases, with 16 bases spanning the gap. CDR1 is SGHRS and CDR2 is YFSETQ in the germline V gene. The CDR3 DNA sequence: TGCGCCAGCAGCTTGGATTTCGCGGGGGCGGGTGAAAAACTGTTTTTT. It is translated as CASSLDFAGAGEKLFF.

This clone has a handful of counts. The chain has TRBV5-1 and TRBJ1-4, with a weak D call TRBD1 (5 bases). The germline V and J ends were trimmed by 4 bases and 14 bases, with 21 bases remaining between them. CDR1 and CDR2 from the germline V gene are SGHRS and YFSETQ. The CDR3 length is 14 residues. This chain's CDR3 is CASSRGSANDVLFF. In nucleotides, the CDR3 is TGCGCCAGCAGCCGGGGGTCTGCTAATGACGTGCTGTTTTTT.

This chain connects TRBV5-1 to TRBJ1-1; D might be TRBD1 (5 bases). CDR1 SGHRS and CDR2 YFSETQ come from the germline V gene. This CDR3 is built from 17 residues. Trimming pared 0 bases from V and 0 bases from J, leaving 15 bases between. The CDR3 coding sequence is TGCGCCAGCAGCTTGGATTTGGGGGGAAGAATGAACACTGAAGCTTTCTTT. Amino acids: CASSLDLGGRMNTEAFF.

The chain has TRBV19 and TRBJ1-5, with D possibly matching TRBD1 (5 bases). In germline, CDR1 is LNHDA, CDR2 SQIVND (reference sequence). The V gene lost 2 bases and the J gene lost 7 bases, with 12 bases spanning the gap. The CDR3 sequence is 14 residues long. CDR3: CASSIFQGSQPQHF. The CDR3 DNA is TGTGCCAGTAGTATATTTCAGGGAAGCCAGCCCCAGCATTTT. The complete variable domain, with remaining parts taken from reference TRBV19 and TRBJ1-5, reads DGGITQSPKYLFRKEGQNVTLSCEQNLNHDAMYWYRQDPGQGLRLIYYSQIVNDFQKGDIAEGYSVSREKKESFPLTVTSAQKNPTAFYLCASSIFQGSQPQHFGDGTRLSIL.

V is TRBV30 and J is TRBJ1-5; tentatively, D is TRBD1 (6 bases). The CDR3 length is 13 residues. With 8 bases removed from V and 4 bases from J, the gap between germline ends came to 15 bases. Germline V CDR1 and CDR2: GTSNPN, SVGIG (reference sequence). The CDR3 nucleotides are TGTGCCCAGGACGGGGGGCATAATCAGCCCCAGCATTTT. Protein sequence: CAQDGGHNQPQHF. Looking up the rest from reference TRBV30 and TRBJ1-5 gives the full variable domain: SQTIHQWPATLVQPVGSPLSLECTVEGTSNPNLYWYRQAAGRGLQLLFYSVGIGQISSEVPQNLSASRPQDRQFILSSKKLLLSDSGFYLCAQDGGHNQPQHFGDGTRLSIL.